The 4 T cell receptor beta chains below were found in one sample sequenced in a study of T cells of healthy individuals. Each CDR3 protein is one row after TCRdb ran MiXCR on the 5' RACE reads. The repertoire holds approximately 58,000 distinct CDR3 sequences, with approximately 14% as singletons. The source is a human donor in good health.

This clonotype has ten or more counts. The chain carries TRBV11-2 and TRBJ1-6; D uncertain. V lost 5 bases and J lost 9, with 8 bases in between. This CDR3 has 12 residues. The germline gives CDR1 SGHAT, CDR2 FQNNGV. In DNA form, the CDR3 reads TGTGCCAGCAGCCCGCCCATTTCACCCCTCCACTTT. Translated: CASSPPISPLHF. Based on the CDR3 plus reference TRBV11-2 and TRBJ1-6, the full variable domain is EAGVAQSPRYKIIEKRQSVAFWCNPISGHATLYWYQQILGQGPKLLIQFQNNGVVDDSQLPKDRFSAERLKGVDSTLKIQPAKLEDSAVYLCASSPPISPLHFGNGTRLTVT.

This clonotype has at least ten counts. V usage is TRBV5-1 and J usage is TRBJ2-7; 10 nucleotides align to TRBD2. Germline trimming cut 3 bases from V and 4 bases from J; bases unmatched to any gene: 4. The CDR3 consists of 14 residues. Per the germline V gene, CDR1 is SGHRS and CDR2 is YFSETQ. DNA for the CDR3: TGCGCCAGCAGCTGGGCTAGCGGGAGTTACGAGCAGTACTTC. Its protein product is CASSWASGSYEQYF.

The rearrangement joins TRBV24-1 to TRBJ2-2, with 7 bases lining up with TRBD1. J gave up 2 bases and V 5 bases, and 7 bases lay outside the gene matches. The CDR3 consists of 16 residues. Germline loops: CDR1 KGHDR, CDR2 SFDVKD. The CDR3 region is CATSAYRGGNTGELFF. Written as DNA, the CDR3 is TGTGCCACCAGTGCGTACAGGGGTGGAAACACCGGGGAGCTGTTTTTT.

This clonotype has just a few counts. The chain combines TRBV2 with TRBJ2-5; 12 bases are a match to TRBD2. Germline assignment: CDR1 SNHLY and CDR2 FYNNEI. J lost 4 bases, V lost 5 bases, and 5 bases had no gene match. The CDR3 extends over 15 amino acids. The CDR3 reads CASSPRTSGAETQYF. CDR3 coding DNA: TGTGCCAGCAGTCCGAGGACTAGCGGGGCAGAGACCCAGTACTTC.